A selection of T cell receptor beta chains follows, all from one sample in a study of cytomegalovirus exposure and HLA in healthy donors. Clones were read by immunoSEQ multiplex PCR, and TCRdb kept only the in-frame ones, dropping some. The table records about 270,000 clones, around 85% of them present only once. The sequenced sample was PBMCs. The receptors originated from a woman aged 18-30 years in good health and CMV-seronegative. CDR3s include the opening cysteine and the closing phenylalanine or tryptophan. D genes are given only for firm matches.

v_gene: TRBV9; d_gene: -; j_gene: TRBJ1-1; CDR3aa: CASSVASGRPLTEAFF
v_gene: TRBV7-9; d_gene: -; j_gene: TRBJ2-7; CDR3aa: CASSLVGLRYEQYF
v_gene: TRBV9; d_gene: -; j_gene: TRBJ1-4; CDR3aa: CASSAGQATNEKLFF
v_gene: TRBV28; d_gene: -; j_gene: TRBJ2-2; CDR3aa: CASSSGSGELFF
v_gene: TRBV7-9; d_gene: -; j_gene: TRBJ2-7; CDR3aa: CASSLGQGSQSYEQYF
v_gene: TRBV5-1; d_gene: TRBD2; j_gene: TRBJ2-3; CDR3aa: CASSWGGTFTDTQYF
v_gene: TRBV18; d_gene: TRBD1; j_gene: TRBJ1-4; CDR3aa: CASSPLQGDNEKLFF
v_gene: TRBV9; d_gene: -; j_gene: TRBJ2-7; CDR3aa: CASSVDVTGGEQYF
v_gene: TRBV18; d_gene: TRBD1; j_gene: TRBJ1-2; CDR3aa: CASSPRSEGGTGKIYGYTF
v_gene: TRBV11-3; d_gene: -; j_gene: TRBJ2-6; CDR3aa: CASSLGQTNNVLTF